The T cell receptor beta chain under discussion was sequenced for a study of spatial heterogeneity in lung cancer. Study information: The donor population consisted of some 72 patients with untreated, early-stage non-small cell lung cancer. The average appearance count of each unique TCR and UMI combination in raw reads was more than 9.5.

Time point noted: blood at routine non-recurrence follow-up after resection. The study sequenced unsorted whole RNA from tumor, nontumor lung or frozen PBMC. Individually, TCR cDNA molecules were each labelled with a unique molecular identifier. From the 5' RACE reads, TCRdb called clonotypes with MiXCR, one entry per CDR3 protein. The repertoire includes some 110,000 distinct CDR3 sequences, 10% to 15% of them detected once, and roughly 17% sits in the top ten. This receptor was obtained from a male donor with early-stage non-small cell lung cancer. The source was PBMCs, collected at follow-up.

CDR3 amino acids: CASSSQGWGNQPQHF. CDR3 nucleotides: TGTGCCAGCAGCTCACAGGGTTGGGGCAATCAGCCCCAGCATTTT. V is TRBV11-2 and J is TRBJ1-5; a weak D match, TRBD1 (6 bases). The V and J ends lost 4 bases and 2 bases respectively, with 12 bases between them. Germline lookup yields CDR1 SGHAT and CDR2 FQNNGV. This CDR3 contains 15 residues.